The entry below describes one T cell receptor beta chain. These data belong to a study of blood T cell repertoires in COVID-19. Germline CDR1 is LNHDA and CDR2 is SQIVND (reference sequence). Trimming pared 0 bases from V and 5 bases from J, leaving 11 bases between. This CDR3 spans 15 amino acids. Sequencing used immunoSEQ multiplex PCR; TCRdb keeps in-frame clones, though not all of them. The profile covers 200,000 to 250,000 clones, with approximately 90% appearing a single time and 10% to 13% taken by the ten largest. Participant reports of clinical history set cohort assignment. Recovery meant two consecutive negative NP/OP PCR tests, professional clearance, or resolved symptoms.

The V and J genes are TRBV19 and TRBJ2-1; D ambiguous. Material for sequencing was PBMCs or T cells enriched from blood (not recorded which). The origin of this receptor is a man under 40 who had recovered from COVID-19. CDR3 sequence: CASSIDIGVHNEQFF. DNA for the CDR3: TGTGCCAGTAGTATAGACATCGGAGTGCACAATGAGCAGTTCTTC.